This TCR beta chain was found in a study of blood T cell repertoires in COVID-19 (dated by TCRdb to between 2020 and 2021). With regard to the full study: Samples covering the acute and convalescent phases of COVID-19 were provided by collaborators in the United States, Italy and Spain. The prospective study material was composed of cDNA or gDNA derived from T cells, B-cell-depleted T cells, or PBMCs. Deeply sampled blood TCRbeta repertoires from subjects exposed to, actively infected with, or recovered from COVID-19 were included in the dataset. Where available, HLA class I and class II types were taken from metadata supplied by the sample provider and were not determined by assay-based typing. Samples came from the ongoing ImmuneRACE study (first 160 participants) plus 1,254 subjects from 6 global collaborators. The sample metadata nearly always contained a de-identified subject ID, COVID-19 status, age in years and sex. The repertoires were made available in a free public database intended to serve as a resource for research on the immune response to SARS-CoV-2. The research as a whole found: The amount of clinical and demographic metadata varied by source and participant and was provided uncurated.

TCRbeta CDR3 regions were amplified from genomic DNA using the immunoSEQ Assay, a bias-controlled multiplex PCR. In the original analysis: The number of nucleated cells in each sample was estimated from the amplification of reference gene primers within the assay. To quantify the absolute abundance of each unique TCRbeta CDR3 rearrangement, sequence reads were collapsed and filtered. Productive Simpson clonality was computed per sample as the square root of Simpson's diversity index over productive rearrangements. TCRdb retrieved this table from immuneACCESS and kept in-frame rearrangements only. Not all clones are present; in checked studies, unresolved V genes account for under half, and no reason is known for the remainder. V and J calls and clone size follow that table, whereas D and trimming were derived from the DNA. For this sample there are about 130,000 clones; about 81% appear just once. About a sixth of the sample belongs to the ten largest clones.

In Seattle, one collaborating source enrolled patients while the infection was active and tracked those patients longitudinally over the course of disease. Each collaborating institution followed its own protocols to collect whole blood in K2EDTA tubes. For TCRbeta analysis, collaborator samples were shipped as frozen whole blood, as isolated PBMCs, or as DNA extracted from either sample type. Comment on this clone: The antigen it recognizes is unknown. There are no base qualities to consult, and no much larger clone falls within one base.

Sequenced input: peripheral blood. The sequence was collected from a young man with COVID-19, enrolled during active disease.

The CDR3 in this case is CASSSTGGVDYGYTF. In nucleotides, the sequence is TGCGCCAGCAGCTCCACAGGGGGTGTTGACTATGGCTACACCTTC. This chain is built from TRBV5-1 and TRBJ1-2; 8 central nucleotides agree with TRBD1. At the junction V is shortened by 3 bases and J by 3 bases; bases outside the gene matches: 7. The germline V gene supplies CDR1 SGHRS and CDR2 YFSETQ. The CDR3 spans 15 residues, from the cysteine through the phenylalanine. The DNA shown is the 45-base CDR3, in frame from base 1. Reference TRBV5-1 and TRBJ1-2 genes cover what lies past the CDR3, so the full variable domain is KAGVTQTPRYLIKTRGQQVTLSCSPISGHRSVSWYQQTPGQGLQFLFEYFSETQRNKGNFPGRFSGRQFSNSRSEMNVSTLELGDSALYLCASSSTGGVDYGYTFGSGTRLTVV.